The clone carrying this T cell receptor beta chain was seen at least ten times. Its matching antigen is unknown. The sample is drawn from a study of blood T cells in healthy people across ages. Findings of the study overall: CMV status of donors was unknown, possibly confounding expanded clonotype changes.

The germline V gene encodes CDR1 LGHNA and CDR2 YNFKEQ. The CDR3 consists of 15 residues. Trimming shortened V by 1 base and J by 7 bases, and 13 bases separated the two germline ends. Together with a sample-barcoded 5' primer, a J-beta primer mix was included in a second PCR lasting roughly 6 to 12 cycles. Every single cDNA molecule received a tag from a template-switch adaptor with 12 random nucleotides. TCRdb analysed the 5' RACE reads with MiXCR anew, one entry per CDR3 protein. This table has hundreds of thousands of distinct CDR3 sequences, roughly half appearing once. The authors isolated at least 6 million PBMCs per sample.

Sequenced input: blood. This sequence was found in a woman aged 80 or over in good health. V usage is TRBV4-2 and J usage is TRBJ1-4; D gene unclear. The DNA of the CDR3 is TGTGCCAGCAGCCAAGGGTCCAGAGAAGGTGAAAAACTGTTTTTT. Translating gives CASSQGSREGEKLFF.